This T cell receptor (beta chain) derives from a study of Ad26.COV2.S vaccination and SARS-CoV-2 variants. Study details: Once or twice, 56 days apart, Ad26.COV2.S was delivered intramuscularly. Whole-study findings and limits: Placebo recipients had lower spike-specific TCR breadth than vaccine recipients.

Repertoires were generated with immunoSEQ multiplex PCR, while TCRdb's copy carries only in-frame clones and drops some. The data hold roughly 420,000 clones, with roughly 89% observed a single time. The sample's treatment: about 20 received Ad26.COV2.S at low or high dose, single or two shots; a few received placebo; per-sample allocation not given. The samples date from day 63 after the first vaccine or placebo injection. The donor's status was that of an adult aged 18-55 years in Boston. Trimming cost V 7 bases and J 10 bases; bases outside gene matches: 8. The CDR3 runs to 14 residues. Germline values: CDR1 MNHEY, CDR2 SVGAGI. Notes on this clone: Its target is unknown.

The material sequenced was peripheral blood, taken in a trial of Ad26.COV2.S vaccine versus placebo. The rearrangement links TRBV6-5 to TRBJ2-1; 12 positions agree with TRBD2. The sequence was obtained from a person aged 18-65 years who received the Ad26.COV2.S COVID-19 vaccine or a placebo. The CDR3 bases are TGTGCCAGCACCCCGACTAGCGGGAGCTTCGAGCAGTTCTTC. It specifies CASTPTSGSFEQFF.